The subject of this entry is one TCR beta chain. The antigen is not known. TCRdb derives one entry per CDR3 protein from the 5' RACE reads, leaving out DNA. The table lists 500,000 to 700,000 distinct CDR3 sequences. Germline assignment: CDR1 DFQATT and CDR2 SNEGSKA (reference sequence). This CDR3 spans 16 amino acids. The data were taken from a study of T cells expressing NK-cell markers. On the study more broadly: HCMV seropositivity characterized most of the eight sequenced donors, and seronegativity one. Study outcomes and limitations: No clear determination of HCMV specificity was made for expanded NKG2C+ T cell clones. These clonotypes additionally ranked first within the CD3+CD56-NKG2C+ fraction of four donors.

J is TRBJ1-2 and V is TRBV20-1; TCRdb returns TRBD1, unconfirmable since there is no DNA. Sample: blood T cells: a sorted CD56 or NKG2C T cell subset, CD4+ or CD8+ T cells, or bulk PBMC T cells (not recorded which). The clonotype comes from a man between 18 and 29 years old in good health. The CDR3 is CSARGSTPLGNYGYTF.